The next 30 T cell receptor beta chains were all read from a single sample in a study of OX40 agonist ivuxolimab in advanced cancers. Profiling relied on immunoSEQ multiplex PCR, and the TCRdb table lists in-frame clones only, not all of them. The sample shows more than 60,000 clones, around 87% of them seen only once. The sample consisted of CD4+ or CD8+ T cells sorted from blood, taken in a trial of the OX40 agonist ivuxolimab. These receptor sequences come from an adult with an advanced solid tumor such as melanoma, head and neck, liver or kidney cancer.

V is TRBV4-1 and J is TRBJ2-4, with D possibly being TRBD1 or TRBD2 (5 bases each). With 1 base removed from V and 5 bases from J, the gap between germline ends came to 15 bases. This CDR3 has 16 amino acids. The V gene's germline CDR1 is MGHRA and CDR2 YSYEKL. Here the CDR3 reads CASSQGRGRYENIQYF. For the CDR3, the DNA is TGCGCCAGCAGCCAAGGTCGGGGACGGTATGAAAACATTCAGTACTTC.

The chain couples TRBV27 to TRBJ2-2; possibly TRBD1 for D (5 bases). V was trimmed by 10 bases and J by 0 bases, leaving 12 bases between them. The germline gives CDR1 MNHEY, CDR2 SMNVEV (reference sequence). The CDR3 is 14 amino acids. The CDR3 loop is CATATAPNTGELFF. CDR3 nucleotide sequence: TGTGCCACCGCGACAGCCCCGAACACCGGGGAGCTGTTTTTT.

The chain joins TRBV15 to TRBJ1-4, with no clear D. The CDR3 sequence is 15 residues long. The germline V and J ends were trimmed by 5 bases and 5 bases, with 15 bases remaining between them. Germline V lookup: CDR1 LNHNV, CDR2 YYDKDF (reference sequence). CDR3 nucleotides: TGTGCCACCAGCTGGCGATACGGACCCAATGAAAAACTGTTTTTT. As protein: CATSWRYGPNEKLFF.

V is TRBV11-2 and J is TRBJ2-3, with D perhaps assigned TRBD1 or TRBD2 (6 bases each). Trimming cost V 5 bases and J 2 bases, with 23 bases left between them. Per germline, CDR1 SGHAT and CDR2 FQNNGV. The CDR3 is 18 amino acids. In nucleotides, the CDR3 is TGTGCCAGCAGCCCAAATTGGGGGGCAGAACCTACCACAGATACGCAGTATTTT. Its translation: CASSPNWGAEPTTDTQYF.

CDR3 loop: CASSWGVNTEAFF. The CDR3 nucleotides are TGTGCCAGCAGCTGGGGGGTGAACACTGAAGCTTTCTTT. The rearrangement uses TRBV11-2 and TRBJ1-1; D perhaps matches TRBD1 (5 bases). With 4 bases removed from V and 0 bases from J, the gap between germline ends came to 6 bases. This CDR3 has 13 residues. Germline loops: CDR1 SGHAT, CDR2 FQNNGV.

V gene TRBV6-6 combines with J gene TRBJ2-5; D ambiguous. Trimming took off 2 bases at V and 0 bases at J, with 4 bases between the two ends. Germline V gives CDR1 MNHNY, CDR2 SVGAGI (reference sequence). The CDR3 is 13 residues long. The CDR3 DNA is TGTGCCAGCAGTTACGATTACCAAGAGACCCAGTACTTC. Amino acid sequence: CASSYDYQETQYF.

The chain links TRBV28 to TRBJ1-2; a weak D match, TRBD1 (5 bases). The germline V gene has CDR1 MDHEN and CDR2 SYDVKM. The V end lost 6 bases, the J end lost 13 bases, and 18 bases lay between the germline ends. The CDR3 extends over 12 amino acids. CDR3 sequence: CASSTRTQESTF. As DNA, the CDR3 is TGTGCCAGCAGCACCCGAACACAGGAGAGCACCTTC.

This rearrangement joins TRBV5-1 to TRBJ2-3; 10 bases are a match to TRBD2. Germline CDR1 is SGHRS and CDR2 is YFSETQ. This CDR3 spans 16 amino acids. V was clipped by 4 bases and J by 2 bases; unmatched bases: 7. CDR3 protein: CASSIRTSGITDTQYF. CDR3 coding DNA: TGCGCCAGCAGCATCAGGACTAGCGGTATCACAGATACGCAGTATTTT. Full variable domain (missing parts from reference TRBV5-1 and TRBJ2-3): KAGVTQTPRYLIKTRGQQVTLSCSPISGHRSVSWYQQTPGQGLQFLFEYFSETQRNKGNFPGRFSGRQFSNSRSEMNVSTLELGDSALYLCASSIRTSGITDTQYFGPGTRLTVL.

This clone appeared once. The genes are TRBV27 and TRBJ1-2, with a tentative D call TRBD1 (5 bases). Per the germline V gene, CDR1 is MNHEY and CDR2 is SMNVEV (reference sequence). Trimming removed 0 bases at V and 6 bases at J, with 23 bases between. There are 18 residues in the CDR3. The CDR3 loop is CASSLSVVRGPLGNGYTF. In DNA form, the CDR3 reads TGTGCCAGCAGTTTATCGGTGGTGAGGGGACCTCTAGGGAATGGCTACACCTTC.

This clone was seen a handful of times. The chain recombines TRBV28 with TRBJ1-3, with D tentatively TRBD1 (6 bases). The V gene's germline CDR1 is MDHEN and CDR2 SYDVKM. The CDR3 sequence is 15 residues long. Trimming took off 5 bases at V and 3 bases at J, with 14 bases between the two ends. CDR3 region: CASSPPRGGGNTIYF. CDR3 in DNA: TGTGCCAGCAGTCCCCCGCGAGGGGGTGGAAACACCATATATTTT.

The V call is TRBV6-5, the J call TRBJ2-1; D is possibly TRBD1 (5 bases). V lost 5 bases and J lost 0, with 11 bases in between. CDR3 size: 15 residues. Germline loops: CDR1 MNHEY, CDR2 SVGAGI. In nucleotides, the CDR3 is TGTGCCAGCAGTCCATACAGGAGCTCCTACAATGAGCAGTTCTTC. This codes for CASSPYRSSYNEQFF.

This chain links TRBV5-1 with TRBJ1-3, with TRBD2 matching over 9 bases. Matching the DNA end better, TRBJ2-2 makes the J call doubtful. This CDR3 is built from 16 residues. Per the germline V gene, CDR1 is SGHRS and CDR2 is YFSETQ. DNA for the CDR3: TGCGCCAGCAGCTTGGGGGTAGCGGGAGATGCCGGGGAGCTGTTTTTT. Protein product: CASSLGVAGDAGELFF.

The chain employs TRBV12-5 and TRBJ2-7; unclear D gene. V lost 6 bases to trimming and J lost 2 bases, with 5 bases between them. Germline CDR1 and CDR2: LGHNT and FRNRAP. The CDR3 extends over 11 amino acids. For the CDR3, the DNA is TGTGCTAGTGGCCCTCCCTACGAGCAGTACTTC. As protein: CASGPPYEQYF.

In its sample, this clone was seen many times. In DNA, the CDR3 is TGTGCCAGCAGTCCCCAAAACAGGGGAGGCTACACCTTC. It is translated as CASSPQNRGGYTF. The V call is TRBV2, the J call TRBJ1-2; TRBD1 aligns across 7 bases. This CDR3 is built from 13 residues. The V and J ends lost 5 bases and 8 bases, in that order; junction bases with no gene match: 8. Germline-derived CDR1 and CDR2 are SNHLY and FYNNEI.

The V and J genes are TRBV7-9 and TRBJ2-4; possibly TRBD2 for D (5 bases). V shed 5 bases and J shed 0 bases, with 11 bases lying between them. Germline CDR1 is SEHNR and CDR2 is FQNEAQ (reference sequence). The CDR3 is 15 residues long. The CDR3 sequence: CASSDYDTAKNIQYF. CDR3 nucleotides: TGTGCCAGCAGCGACTACGATACAGCCAAAAACATTCAGTACTTC.

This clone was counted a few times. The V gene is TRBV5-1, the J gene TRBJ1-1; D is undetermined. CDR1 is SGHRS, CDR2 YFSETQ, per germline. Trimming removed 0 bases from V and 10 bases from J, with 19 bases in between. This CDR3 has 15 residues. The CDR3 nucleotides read TGCGCCAGCAGCTTGGCCTTAACCCGTCCTGATGCAGCTTTCTTT. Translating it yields CASSLALTRPDAAFF. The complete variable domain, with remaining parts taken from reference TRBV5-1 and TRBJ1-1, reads KAGVTQTPRYLIKTRGQQVTLSCSPISGHRSVSWYQQTPGQGLQFLFEYFSETQRNKGNFPGRFSGRQFSNSRSEMNVSTLELGDSALYLCASSLALTRPDAAFFGQGTRLTVV.

Here the CDR3 reads CASSIDRRNEQYF. In DNA form, the CDR3 reads TGTGCCAGTAGTATAGACAGGAGGAACGAGCAGTACTTC. V and J are TRBV19 and TRBJ2-7; the D gene is possibly TRBD2 (5 bases). This CDR3 is 13 amino acids long. Trimming removed 0 bases from V and 5 bases from J, with 8 bases in between. Germline V gives CDR1 LNHDA, CDR2 SQIVND (reference sequence). The variable domain in full, with the rest retrieved from reference TRBV19 and TRBJ2-7, is DGGITQSPKYLFRKEGQNVTLSCEQNLNHDAMYWYRQDPGQGLRLIYYSQIVNDFQKGDIAEGYSVSREKKESFPLTVTSAQKNPTAFYLCASSIDRRNEQYFGPGTRLTVT.

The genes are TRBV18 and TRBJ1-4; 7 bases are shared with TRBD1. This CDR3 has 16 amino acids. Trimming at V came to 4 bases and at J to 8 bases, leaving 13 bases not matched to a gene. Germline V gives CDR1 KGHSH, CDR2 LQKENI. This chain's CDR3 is CASSLFDQGGQEKLFF. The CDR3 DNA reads TGTGCCAGCTCACTCTTCGATCAGGGGGGGCAGGAAAAACTGTTTTTT.

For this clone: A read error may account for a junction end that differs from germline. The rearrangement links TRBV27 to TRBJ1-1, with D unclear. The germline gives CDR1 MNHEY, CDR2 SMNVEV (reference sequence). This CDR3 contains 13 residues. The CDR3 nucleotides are TGTGCCAGCAGTTTCCTTAAGAACACTGAAGCTTCCTTT. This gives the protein CASSFLKNTEASF.

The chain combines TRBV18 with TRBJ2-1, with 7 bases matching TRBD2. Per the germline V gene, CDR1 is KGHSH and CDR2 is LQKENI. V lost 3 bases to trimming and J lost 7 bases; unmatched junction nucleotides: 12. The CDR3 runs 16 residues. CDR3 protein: CASSPTAGQGGNEQFF. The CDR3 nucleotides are TGTGCCAGCTCACCCACCGCAGGGCAGGGAGGGAATGAGCAGTTCTTC.

CDR3 DNA: TGTGCCACCAGCAGACCCATCGGGAACACTGAAGCTTTCTTT. It translates to CATSRPIGNTEAFF. V and J are TRBV15 and TRBJ1-1; no firm D call. V was pared by 2 bases and J by 1 base, with 8 bases between. Germline CDR1 LNHNV, CDR2 YYDKDF (reference sequence). The CDR3 length is 14 residues.

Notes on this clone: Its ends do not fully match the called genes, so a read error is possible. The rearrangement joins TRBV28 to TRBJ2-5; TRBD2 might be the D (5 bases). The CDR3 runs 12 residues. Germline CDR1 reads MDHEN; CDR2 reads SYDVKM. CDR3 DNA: TGTGCCAGCAGTCTTTCACAATACGGGGTTCACTTC. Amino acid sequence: CASSLSQYGVHF.

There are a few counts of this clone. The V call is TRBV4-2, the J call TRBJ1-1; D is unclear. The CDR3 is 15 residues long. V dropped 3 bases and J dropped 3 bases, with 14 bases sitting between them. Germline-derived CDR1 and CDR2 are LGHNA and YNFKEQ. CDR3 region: CASSQHQGPYTEAFF. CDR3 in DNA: TGTGCCAGCAGCCAGCATCAAGGACCTTACACTGAAGCTTTCTTT.

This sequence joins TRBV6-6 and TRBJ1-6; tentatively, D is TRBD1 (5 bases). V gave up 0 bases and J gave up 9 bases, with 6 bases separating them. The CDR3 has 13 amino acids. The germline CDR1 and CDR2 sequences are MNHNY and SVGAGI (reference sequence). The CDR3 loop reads CASSYSQGSPLHF. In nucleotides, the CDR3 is TGTGCCAGCAGTTACTCGCAGGGTTCACCCCTCCACTTT.

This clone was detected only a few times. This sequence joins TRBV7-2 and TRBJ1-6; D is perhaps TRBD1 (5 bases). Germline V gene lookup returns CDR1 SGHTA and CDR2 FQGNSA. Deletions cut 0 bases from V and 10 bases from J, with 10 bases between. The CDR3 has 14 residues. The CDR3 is CASSLAGVGSPLHF. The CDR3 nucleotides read TGTGCCAGCAGCTTAGCAGGGGTGGGATCACCCCTCCACTTT.

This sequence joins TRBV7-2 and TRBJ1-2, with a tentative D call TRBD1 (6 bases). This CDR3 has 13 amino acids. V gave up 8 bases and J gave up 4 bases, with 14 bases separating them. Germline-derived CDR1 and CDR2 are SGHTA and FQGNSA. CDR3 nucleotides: TGTGCCAGCGCAGGGGTGGTTGGCTATGGCTACACCTTC. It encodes CASAGVVGYGYTF. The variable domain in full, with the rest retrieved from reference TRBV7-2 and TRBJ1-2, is GAGVSQSPSNKVTEKGKDVELRCDPISGHTALYWYRQSLGQGLEFLIYFQGNSAPDKSGLPSDRFSAERTGGSVSTLTIQRTQQEDSAVYLCASAGVVGYGYTFGSGTRLTVV.

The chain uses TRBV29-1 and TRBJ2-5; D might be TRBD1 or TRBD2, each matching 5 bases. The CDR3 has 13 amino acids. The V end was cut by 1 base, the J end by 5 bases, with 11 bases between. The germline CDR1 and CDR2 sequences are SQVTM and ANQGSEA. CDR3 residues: CSVEASRAETQYF. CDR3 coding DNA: TGCAGCGTTGAAGCTAGCAGGGCGGAGACCCAGTACTTC.

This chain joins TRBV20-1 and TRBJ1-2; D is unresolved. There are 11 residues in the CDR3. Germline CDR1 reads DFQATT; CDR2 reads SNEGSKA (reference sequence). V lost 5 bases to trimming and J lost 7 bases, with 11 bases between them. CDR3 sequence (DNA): TGCAGTGCTCAAAATTCAGTTGGCTACACCTTC. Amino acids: CSAQNSVGYTF.

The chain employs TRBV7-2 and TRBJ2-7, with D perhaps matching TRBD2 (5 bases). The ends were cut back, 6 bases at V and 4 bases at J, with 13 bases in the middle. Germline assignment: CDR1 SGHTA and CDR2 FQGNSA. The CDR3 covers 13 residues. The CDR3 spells CASSERLAYEQYF. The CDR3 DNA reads TGTGCCAGCAGTGAGAGGCTAGCTTACGAGCAGTACTTC. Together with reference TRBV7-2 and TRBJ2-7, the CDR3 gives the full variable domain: GAGVSQSPSNKVTEKGKDVELRCDPISGHTALYWYRQSLGQGLEFLIYFQGNSAPDKSGLPSDRFSAERTGGSVSTLTIQRTQQEDSAVYLCASSERLAYEQYFGPGTRLTVT.

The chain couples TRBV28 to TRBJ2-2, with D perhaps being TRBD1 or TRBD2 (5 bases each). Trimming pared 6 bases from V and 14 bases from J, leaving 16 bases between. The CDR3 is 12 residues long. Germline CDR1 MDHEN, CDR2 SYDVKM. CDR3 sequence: CASSAGTQTLFF. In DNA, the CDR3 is TGTGCCAGCAGCGCAGGGACCCAAACACTGTTTTTT.